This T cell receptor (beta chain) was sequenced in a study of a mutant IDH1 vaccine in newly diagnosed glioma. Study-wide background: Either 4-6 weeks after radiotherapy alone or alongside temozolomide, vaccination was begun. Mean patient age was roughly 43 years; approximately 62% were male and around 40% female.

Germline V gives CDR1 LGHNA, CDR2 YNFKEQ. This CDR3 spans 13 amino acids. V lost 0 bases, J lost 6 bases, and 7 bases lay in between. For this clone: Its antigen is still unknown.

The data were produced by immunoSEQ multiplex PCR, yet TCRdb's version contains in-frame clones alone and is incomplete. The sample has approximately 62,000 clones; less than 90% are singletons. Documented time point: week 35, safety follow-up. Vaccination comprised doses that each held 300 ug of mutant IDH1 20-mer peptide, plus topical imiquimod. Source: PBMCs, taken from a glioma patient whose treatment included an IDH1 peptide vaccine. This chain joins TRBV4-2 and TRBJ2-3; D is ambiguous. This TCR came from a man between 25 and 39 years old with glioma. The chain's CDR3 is CASSQDTGDTQYF. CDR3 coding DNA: TGTGCCAGCAGCCAAGATACCGGTGATACGCAGTATTTT.